This T cell receptor (beta chain) comes out of a study of blood T cell repertoires in COVID-19 (dated by TCRdb to about 2020). Notes on the research overall: Collaborator samples came from the United States, Italy and Spain and covered acute and convalescent phases of COVID-19. Nearly every sample came with metadata listing a de-identified subject ID, COVID-19 status, age in years and sex. The dataset comprised deeply sampled blood TCRbeta repertoires from subjects exposed to, actively infected with, or recovered from COVID-19. Where available, HLA class I and class II types were obtained from metadata supplied by the sample provider rather than from assay-based typing. The samples were drawn from the first 160 participants of the ongoing ImmuneRACE study and from some 1,300 subjects provided by 6 global collaborators. The material from the prospective study consisted of cDNA or gDNA derived from T cells, B-cell-depleted T cells, or PBMCs. The repertoires were released in a freely available public database intended as a resource for research on the immune response to SARS-CoV-2.

About this clone itself: It lacks a known antigen. The sample holds no much larger clone one base away, and base qualities are not on file.

The investigation overall reported the following: How much clinical and demographic metadata was included differed by source and by participant, and the metadata was provided uncurated.

TCRbeta CDR3 regions were amplified from genomic DNA using the immunoSEQ Assay, a bias-controlled multiplex PCR. As for how the authors treated the data: The number of nucleated cells in each sample was estimated from the amplification of reference gene primers within the assay. Sequence reads were collapsed and filtered to measure the absolute abundance of every unique TCRbeta CDR3 rearrangement. For each sample, productive Simpson clonality was calculated by taking the square root of Simpson's diversity index across productive rearrangements. Drawn from immuneACCESS, this table holds only the in-frame rearrangements with V and J called that TCRdb kept. Clones are partly lost; checked studies trace under half to an unresolved V gene and leave the rest unexplained. V and J calls and clone size are given by that table; D and trimming were obtained from the DNA. The sample table shows about 62,000 clones, and roughly two thirds are seen once. Around half of the sample belongs to the ten largest clones.

V is clipped by 3 bases and J by 3 bases, and the sequence between their germline boundaries is 9 bases long. According to the germline V gene (reference sequence), CDR1 reads SGHNT and CDR2 reads YYREEE. The CDR3 runs 13 amino acids, cysteine and phenylalanine included. Left in the record is the CDR3 DNA by itself, 39 bases read in frame from the first base. Enrolling through a virtual design, the prospective study's participants ranged in age from roughly 18 to 89 years and lived across roughly 23 United States geographic areas. In the prospective study, cohorts were assigned on the basis of participant-reported clinical history obtained from a screening survey and a study questionnaire. Exposed participants had been in contact, within 2 weeks of entering the study, with a person who had a PCR-confirmed or clinician-diagnosed case of COVID-19. In the prospective study, mobile phlebotomists collected whole blood, serum and a nasopharyngeal or oropharyngeal swab from each participant. Prospective study participants could optionally give additional blood draws and questionnaires over a roughly 2-month period. Before DNA extraction, blood samples from the prospective study were shipped at room temperature or frozen.

The rearranged segments are TRBV5-4 and TRBJ1-2; TRBD1 is possibly the D segment (5 matching bases). Sequenced input: PBMCs or T cells enriched from blood (not recorded which). This receptor was identified in an older woman who had been exposed to COVID-19. The CDR3 reads CASSSDSYYGYTF. The DNA sequence is given as TGTGCCAGCAGCTCCGACAGCTACTATGGCTACACCTTC.